This entry lists 8 T cell receptor beta chains sequenced from one sample in a study of T cells in severe cutaneous drug reactions. Sequenced patients had Stevens-Johnson syndrome or toxic epidermal necrolysis caused by carbamazepine. TCR subtype-specific primers in iRepertoire multiplex PCR prepared libraries for bulk and single-cell sequencing. TCRdb reanalyzed the multiplex PCR reads, giving one entry per CDR3 protein sequence and no DNA. Its clone listing holds over a thousand distinct CDR3 sequences. Specimen: cells from a skin blister. The receptor source for this set is a human donor with a severe cutaneous adverse drug reaction.

Judged by frequency, this clonotype is medium-sized. The V call is TRBV28, the J call TRBJ2-5; TCRdb lists TRBD1, though no DNA is available to test this call. This CDR3 has 15 amino acids. Germline V gene data show CDR1 as MDHEN and CDR2 as SYDVKM. The CDR3 protein is CASSRSGQGRETQYF. Combining the CDR3 with reference TRBV28 and TRBJ2-5 gives the whole variable domain DVKVTQSSRYLVKRTGEKVFLECVQDMDHENMFWYRQDPGLGLRLIYFSYDVKMKEKGDIPEGYSVSREKKERFSLILESASTNQTSMYLCASSRSGQGRETQYFGPGTRLLVL.

Considering frequency, this clonotype is medium-sized (0.01 to 0.1%). J is TRBJ2-1 and V is TRBV7-2; the D call from TCRdb, TRBD2, cannot be confirmed without DNA. The CDR3 is 15 amino acids. CDR1 and CDR2 (germline): SGHTA, FQGNSA. CDR3: CASSFGLAARNEQFF.

The chain recombines TRBV5-6 with TRBJ2-7; TCRdb picks TRBD2, but there is no DNA to check that call. CDR1 SGHDT and CDR2 YYEEEE come from the germline V gene. This CDR3 is 13 amino acids long. CDR3: CASSFGGAYEQYF.

The chain recombines TRBV11-2 with TRBJ2-7; TCRdb lists TRBD2, though no DNA is available to test this call. Germline CDR1 SGHAT, CDR2 FQNNGV. There are 16 residues in the CDR3. CDR3 amino acids: CASSLDLGGGGYEQYF. Variable domain in full (rest from reference TRBV11-2 and TRBJ2-7): EAGVAQSPRYKIIEKRQSVAFWCNPISGHATLYWYQQILGQGPKLLIQFQNNGVVDDSQLPKDRFSAERLKGVDSTLKIQPAKLEDSAVYLCASSLDLGGGGYEQYFGPGTRLTVT.

This clonotype counts as medium-sized by frequency. The chain couples TRBV3-1 to TRBJ2-7; the TCRdb call, TRBD2, lacks DNA for checking. The CDR3 is made up of 16 amino acids. The germline V gene has CDR1 LGHDT and CDR2 YNNKEL (reference sequence). CDR3 loop: CASSRSGTSGGATQYF.

This rearrangement joins TRBV7-3 to TRBJ2-1; TCRdb selects TRBD2, and the lack of DNA leaves this call unchecked. Germline assignment: CDR1 SGHTA and CDR2 FQGTGA. CDR3 length: 17 residues. The CDR3 here is CASSLRGGLGSYNEQFF.

V and J are TRBV20-1 and TRBJ2-5. Germline V gives CDR1 DFQATT, CDR2 SNEGSKA (reference sequence). This CDR3 comprises 13 residues. This chain's CDR3 is CSARGSKGETQYF.

This clonotype is labeled medium-sized (0.01 to 0.1%) based on frequency. J is TRBJ2-5 and V is TRBV3-1; TCRdb's D call, TRBD1, is unchecked because there is no DNA. There are 16 residues in the CDR3. In germline, CDR1 is LGHDT, CDR2 YNNKEL (reference sequence). The CDR3: CASSQLGTVIQETQYF.